Shown below are 28 T cell receptor beta chains from a single sample sequenced in a study. Using its own MiXCR run on the 5' RACE reads, TCRdb lists one record per CDR3 protein. Counted here are nearly 55,000 distinct CDR3 sequences, more than 15% occurring once; the ten biggest clones make up over 2%. The sequenced sample consisted of naive CD4+ T cells sorted from blood. As for subset: naive CD4+ T cells, CD4+CD45RA+CD25-. These receptors were collected from a female donor with breast cancer.

This clonotype has ten or more counts. The chain employs TRBV5-6 and TRBJ2-3; no firm D call. The CDR3 runs to 11 residues. V was clipped by 3 bases and J by 4 bases, with 3 bases between them. Germline CDR1 SGHDT, CDR2 YYEEEE. In DNA form, the CDR3 reads TGTGCCAGCAGCTCCGCAGATACGCAGTATTTT. This codes for CASSSADTQYF.

This clonotype has more than one count but fewer than ten. The chain employs TRBV7-2 and TRBJ2-1; 7 bases map to TRBD1. The CDR3 runs to 15 residues. Germline V gives CDR1 SGHTA, CDR2 FQGNSA. V shed 4 bases, J shed 12 bases, and the junction held 15 bases outside the gene matches. For the CDR3, the DNA is TGTGCCAGCAGCTCCTTCGTAGGGGGCCCCTGGGCGCAGTTCTTC. Protein product: CASSSFVGGPWAQFF.

This clonotype was seen many times. V and J are TRBV5-1 and TRBJ2-5; a weak D match, TRBD2 (5 bases). The CDR3 spans 15 residues. Per the germline V gene, CDR1 is SGHRS and CDR2 is YFSETQ. The V end lost 1 base, the J end lost 2 bases, and 12 bases lay between the germline ends. CDR3 nucleotides: TGCGCCAGCAGCTTGTCTTGGCGGAGGCAAGAGACCCAGTACTTC. Translating gives CASSLSWRRQETQYF.

This clonotype was recorded a few times. This chain links TRBV4-1 with TRBJ2-1; 7 nucleotides align to TRBD2. The V and J ends lost 1 base and 0 bases, in that order; junction bases with no gene match: 3. The CDR3 totals 16 residues. Germline V gene data show CDR1 as MGHRA and CDR2 as YSYEKL. The CDR3 loop is CASSQARGSSYNEQFF. CDR3 nucleotide sequence: TGCGCCAGCAGCCAAGCTCGCGGGAGCTCCTACAATGAGCAGTTCTTC.

Ten or more counts support this clonotype. The chain is built from TRBV5-1 and TRBJ2-7; TRBD1 aligns across 10 bases. With 4 bases clipped from V and 5 bases from J, the junction kept 3 bases outside the gene matches. The germline V gene encodes CDR1 SGHRS and CDR2 YFSETQ. The CDR3 has 13 amino acids. This CDR3 reads CASSLTGGDEQYF. The CDR3 DNA reads as TGCGCCAGCAGCCTGACAGGGGGCGACGAGCAGTACTTC.

This clonotype was seen a handful of times. The genes are TRBV5-1 and TRBJ2-2, with unresolved D. CDR3 size: 15 residues. Germline CDR1 reads SGHRS; CDR2 reads YFSETQ. V lost 0 bases to trimming and J lost 5 bases, with 11 bases between them. Written as DNA, the CDR3 is TGCGCCAGCAGCTTGGGTGGCGCAAGAACCGGGGAGCTGTTTTTT. This sequence encodes CASSLGGARTGELFF.

This clonotype appeared a few times. The rearrangement links TRBV28 to TRBJ2-7, with 11 bases that match TRBD2. Unmatched junction bases numbered 9, after V lost 7 bases and J lost 1 base. CDR1 and CDR2 from the germline V gene are MDHEN and SYDVKM. This CDR3 contains 16 residues. The CDR3 nucleotides are TGTGCCAGCACTTCCTCGGGACTAGCGGTATCCTACGAGCAGTACTTC. Encoded protein: CASTSSGLAVSYEQYF.

The chain links TRBV24-1 to TRBJ1-1; D unresolved. V lost 7 bases, J lost 1 base, and 9 bases lay in between. Germline CDR1 KGHDR, CDR2 SFDVKD. CDR3 size: 13 residues. CDR3 sequence: CATRAAANTEAFF. The CDR3 region has the DNA TGTGCCACCAGGGCTGCGGCGAACACTGAAGCTTTCTTT.

This clonotype occurred many times. The chain links TRBV7-2 to TRBJ2-3, with a tentative D call TRBD1 (6 bases). Germline-derived CDR1 and CDR2 are SGHTA and FQGNSA. This CDR3 is built from 14 residues. V lost 5 bases and J lost 1, with 10 bases in between. DNA of the CDR3: TGTGCCAGCAGCACATACAGGGGCACAGATACGCAGTATTTT. This sequence encodes CASSTYRGTDTQYF.

This clonotype has only a few counts. DNA for the CDR3: TGTGCCAGCAGTTTAGCGCCGGGACAGGGACCTGAGCAGTTCTTC. It is translated as CASSLAPGQGPEQFF. The rearrangement uses TRBV12-3 or TRBV12-4 and TRBJ2-1; the match to TRBD1 covers 9 bases. The CDR3 extends over 15 amino acids. Unmatched junction bases numbered 6, after V lost 0 bases and J lost 9 bases.

Details on this clonotype: Since the CDR3 does not end with the conserved phenylalanine or tryptophan, this likely comes from a read error. The rearrangement links TRBV19 to TRBJ2-7, with unresolved D. The CDR3 consists of 14 residues. Between the trimmed V and J ends, which lost 6 bases and 0 bases, there was a span of 12 bases. CDR1 is LNHDA and CDR2 is SQIVND in the germline V gene (reference sequence). The DNA of the CDR3 is TGTGCCAGTAGCGGGTCGTTAAGCTCCTACGAGCAGTACTCC. Translation gives CASSGSLSSYEQYS.

The chain employs TRBV5-1 and TRBJ2-3; possible D gene TRBD2, 5 bases. CDR3 length: 14 residues. Trimming took 1 base from V and 6 from J, leaving 12 bases between them. Germline V gene lookup returns CDR1 SGHRS and CDR2 YFSETQ. The CDR3 spells CASSLPRTEDTQYF. CDR3 coding DNA: TGCGCCAGCAGCTTGCCCCGGACTGAGGATACGCAGTATTTT.

This clonotype was recorded at least ten times. This chain uses TRBV6-5 with TRBJ1-2; D not certain. CDR3 size: 15 residues. Trimming cost V 0 bases and J 4 bases, with 12 bases left between them. Looked up from germline, CDR1 is MNHEY and CDR2 is SVGAGI. This CDR3 is CASSYSIRVGYGYTF. The CDR3 coding sequence is TGTGCCAGCAGTTACTCGATTCGGGTCGGCTATGGCTACACCTTC.

This clonotype has only a few counts. This sequence joins TRBV20-1 and TRBJ1-2, with unresolved D. CDR1 is DFQATT, CDR2 SNEGSKA, per germline (reference sequence). The length of the CDR3 is 15 residues. Trimming removed 3 bases at V and 14 bases at J, with 28 bases between. The CDR3: CSASLGDLRTSKRTF. The CDR3 DNA follows: TGCAGTGCTAGCCTCGGGGATCTGAGGACTTCGAAGAGAACCTTC.

This clonotype qualifies as medium-sized. This sequence joins TRBV7-2 and TRBJ2-1; D remains ambiguous. Per the germline V gene, CDR1 is SGHTA and CDR2 is FQGNSA. V was trimmed by 2 bases and J by 1 base, leaving 3 bases between them. The CDR3 runs to 13 residues. CDR3 loop: CASSLTSYNEQFF. DNA of the CDR3: TGTGCCAGCAGCTTAACATCCTACAATGAGCAGTTCTTC.

This clonotype occurred a few times. This chain joins TRBV29-1 and TRBJ2-3; weak D call: TRBD1 (5 bases). Germline loops: CDR1 SQVTM, CDR2 ANQGSEA. V was cut by 1 base and J by 3 bases, with 11 bases left in between. The CDR3 runs 14 residues. The CDR3 sequence is CSVEVRESTDTQYF. In DNA form, the CDR3 reads TGCAGCGTTGAAGTCAGGGAATCGACAGATACGCAGTATTTT.

Comment on this clonotype: A much larger clone lies one base from this, so it may be a read error. The V gene is TRBV20-1, the J gene TRBJ2-7; no clear D gene. The germline V gene encodes CDR1 DFQATT and CDR2 SNEGSKA (reference sequence). The CDR3 totals 14 residues. V lost 5 bases to trimming and J lost 5 bases, with 19 bases between them. The CDR3 sequence is CSAGVWALTDEQYF. In DNA, the CDR3 is TGCAGTGCTGGCGTGTGGGCTCTCACGGACGAGCAGTACTTC.

This clonotype was seen at least ten times. The chain recombines TRBV7-9 with TRBJ2-3; a possible D gene is TRBD2 (6 bases). Trimming pared 7 bases from V and 0 bases from J, leaving 17 bases between. Germline V CDR1 and CDR2: SEHNR, FQNEAQ (reference sequence). This CDR3 has 16 amino acids. As DNA, the CDR3 is TGTGCCAGCACTCCTTCGGGCGGGGAGAGCACAGATACGCAGTATTTT. Translated, it gives CASTPSGGESTDTQYF. Variable domain in full (rest from reference TRBV7-9 and TRBJ2-3): DTGVSQNPRHKITKRGQNVTFRCDPISEHNRLYWYRQTLGQGPEFLTYFQNEAQLEKSRLLSDRFSAERPKGSFSTLEIQRTEQGDSAMYLCASTPSGGESTDTQYFGPGTRLTVL.

The CDR3 region has the DNA TGTGCCAGCAGCTTACTCCTCCTACAGGGAAACACCATATATTTT. This translates into CASSLLLLQGNTIYF. The chain uses TRBV7-9 and TRBJ1-3; D gene uncertain. The CDR3 has 15 amino acids. The germline V gene encodes CDR1 SEHNR and CDR2 FQNEAQ (reference sequence). Trimming pared 2 bases from V and 4 bases from J, leaving 12 bases between.

With respect to this clonotype: A much larger clone differs from this one at a single base, so this may be a read error. V is TRBV6-1 and J is TRBJ2-7, with 9 bases that match TRBD1. The J segment lost 6 bases and the V segment lost 3 bases, leaving 6 bases of the junction unmatched. In germline, CDR1 is MNHNS, CDR2 SASEGT. The CDR3 covers 14 residues. The CDR3 DNA reads TGTGCCAGCAGTGACCGGGACAGGGTGCGCGAGCAGTACTTC. This gives the protein CASSDRDRVREQYF.

Comment on this clonotype: This may stem from a read error, because a much larger clone lies one nucleotide away. Here the CDR3 omits its conserved ending phenylalanine or tryptophan, so a read error is the likely source. The chain uses TRBV7-9 and TRBJ1-4, with TRBD1 identical over 7 bases. The CDR3 is made up of 12 amino acids. V was clipped by 4 bases and J by 13 bases; unmatched bases: 6. CDR1 and CDR2 (germline): SEHNR, FQNEAQ (reference sequence). The DNA of the CDR3 is TGTGCCAGCAGCTCGGAACAGGGGACACTGTTTTCT. Its protein product is CASSSEQGTLFS.

This clonotype was seen a handful of times. The rearrangement joins TRBV9 to TRBJ2-1; 7 bases fit TRBD1. V shed 4 bases, J shed 11 bases, and the junction held 18 bases outside the gene matches. CDR3 length: 16 amino acids. Germline V gene lookup returns CDR1 SGDLS and CDR2 YYNGEE. The CDR3 region is CASSPLPTNPGQQQFF. CDR3 DNA: TGTGCCAGCAGCCCACTCCCTACTAACCCGGGACAGCAGCAGTTCTTC.

The rearrangement links TRBV11-2 to TRBJ1-6; D gene unclear. With 3 bases removed from V and 7 bases from J, the gap between germline ends came to 7 bases. From germline, CDR1 is SGHAT and CDR2 FQNNGV. The CDR3 sequence is 13 residues long. The CDR3 bases are TGTGCCAGCAGCTTGGACCCGAATTCACCCCTCCACTTT. Translation gives CASSLDPNSPLHF. Full variable domain (remainder filled in from reference TRBV11-2 and TRBJ1-6): EAGVAQSPRYKIIEKRQSVAFWCNPISGHATLYWYQQILGQGPKLLIQFQNNGVVDDSQLPKDRFSAERLKGVDSTLKIQPAKLEDSAVYLCASSLDPNSPLHFGNGTRLTVT.

This sequence joins TRBV20-1 and TRBJ1-2; D is unresolved. CDR3 length equals 14 residues. Germline V gene sequence: CDR1 DFQATT, CDR2 SNEGSKA (reference sequence). Trimming removed 3 bases from V and 4 bases from J, with 15 bases in between. This CDR3 is CSARYLGGRYGYTF. The CDR3 DNA reads as TGCAGTGCTAGGTACCTGGGAGGGCGCTATGGCTACACCTTC.

The sample holds many counts of this clonotype. V and J are TRBV29-1 and TRBJ1-1; D gene ambiguous. The V and J ends lost 8 bases and 0 bases respectively, with 13 bases between them. Germline CDR1 is SQVTM and CDR2 is ANQGSEA. This CDR3 spans 13 amino acids. CDR3: CSPTTELNTEAFF. CDR3 coding DNA: TGCAGCCCGACCACAGAGTTGAACACTGAAGCTTTCTTT.

The chain recombines TRBV5-1 with TRBJ2-5; D may be TRBD1 or TRBD2 (5 bases each). The V end lost 4 bases, the J end lost 2 bases, and 15 bases lay between the germline ends. This CDR3 contains 15 residues. Germline-derived CDR1 and CDR2 are SGHRS and YFSETQ. The CDR3 protein is CASSPGTDTQETQYF. The CDR3 nucleotides read TGCGCCAGCAGCCCTGGGACGGATACTCAAGAGACCCAGTACTTC.

This sequence joins TRBV24-1 and TRBJ2-1; 9 nucleotides align to TRBD2. Trimming at V came to 3 bases and at J to 2 bases, leaving 4 bases not matched to a gene. The CDR3 extends over 16 amino acids. The germline CDR1 and CDR2 sequences are KGHDR and SFDVKD. The CDR3 sequence: CATSDRGTSPYNEQFF. CDR3 DNA: TGTGCCACCAGTGATAGAGGGACTAGCCCCTACAATGAGCAGTTCTTC.

Note on this clonotype: Lacking the conserved final phenylalanine or tryptophan, this CDR3 likely reflects a read error. The chain has TRBV20-1 and TRBJ1-5; D is possibly TRBD1 (6 bases). There are 14 residues in the CDR3. Germline CDR1 is DFQATT and CDR2 is SNEGSKA (reference sequence). The CDR3 DNA is TGCAGGGCGAGCTACCGGGACATTGGTAAGCCCCAGCATATT. Amino acid sequence: CRASYRDIGKPQHI.